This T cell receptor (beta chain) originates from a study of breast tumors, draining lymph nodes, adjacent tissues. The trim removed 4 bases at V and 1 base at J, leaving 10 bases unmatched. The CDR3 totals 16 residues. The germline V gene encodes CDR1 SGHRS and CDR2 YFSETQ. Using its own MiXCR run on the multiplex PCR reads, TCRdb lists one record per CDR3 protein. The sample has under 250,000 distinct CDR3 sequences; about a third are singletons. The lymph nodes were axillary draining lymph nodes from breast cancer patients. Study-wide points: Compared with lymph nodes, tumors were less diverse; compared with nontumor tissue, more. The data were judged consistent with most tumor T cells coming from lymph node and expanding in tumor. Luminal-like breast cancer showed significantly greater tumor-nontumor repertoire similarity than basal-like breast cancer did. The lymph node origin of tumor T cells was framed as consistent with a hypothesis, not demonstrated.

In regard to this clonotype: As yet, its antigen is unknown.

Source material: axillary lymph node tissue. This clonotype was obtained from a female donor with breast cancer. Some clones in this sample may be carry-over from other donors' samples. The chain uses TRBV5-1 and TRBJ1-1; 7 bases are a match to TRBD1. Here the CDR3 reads CASSPRTGGANTEAFF. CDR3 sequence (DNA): TGCGCCAGCAGCCCACGGACAGGAGGGGCGAACACTGAAGCTTTCTTT.